This record covers a single TCR beta chain. These data come from a study of OX40 agonist ivuxolimab in advanced cancers. Sequencing was performed with immunoSEQ multiplex PCR; in TCRdb, only in-frame clones are kept and a portion is missing. Seen here are tens of thousands of clones, approximately 80% observed once, and the top ten hold 1.4%. The CDR3 consists of 16 residues. The V segment lost 5 bases and the J segment 7 bases; nucleotides outside the gene matches: 12. Germline CDR1 SNHLY, CDR2 FYNNEI. The origin of this receptor is an adult with an advanced solid tumor such as melanoma, head and neck, liver or kidney cancer. The sequencing here drew on CD4+ or CD8+ T cells sorted from blood, taken in a trial of the OX40 agonist ivuxolimab. The rearrangement uses TRBV2 and TRBJ2-2; 8 nucleotides align to TRBD2. The CDR3 nucleotides are TGTGCCAGCAGTTACACTGGGACTAGGAGGGGCGGGGAGCTGTTTTTT. It translates to CASSYTGTRRGGELFF.